This TCR beta chain derives from a study of cytomegalovirus exposure and HLA in healthy donors. Study-wide results and caveats: There were some public TCRs occurring in many donors, but most TCR sequences were rare. The study labeled fewer than 200 TCR beta chains cytomegalovirus-associated. Cytomegalovirus status was reportedly diagnosed by the classifier with high sensitivity and specificity.

The roughly 120-subject validation cohort, separate from the 666-subject first cohort, included the donors. Generated by immunoSEQ multiplex PCR, the TCRdb table keeps only in-frame clones and is missing some. The sample yields fewer than 120,000 clones, approximately 87% seen once. The V and J ends lost 6 bases and 6 bases, in that order; junction bases with no gene match: 5. CDR3 length: 13 residues. Germline V lookup: CDR1 LNHDA, CDR2 SQIVND (reference sequence). A note on this clone: Its specificity is unknown.

The origin of this receptor is a woman aged 25 to 45 in good health and CMV-seropositive. The material sequenced was PBMCs. The chain recombines TRBV19 with TRBJ1-2; TRBD1 aligns across 9 bases. CDR3 in DNA: TGTGCCAGTAGCCGGGACAGGGTTGATGGCTACACCTTC. As protein: CASSRDRVDGYTF.